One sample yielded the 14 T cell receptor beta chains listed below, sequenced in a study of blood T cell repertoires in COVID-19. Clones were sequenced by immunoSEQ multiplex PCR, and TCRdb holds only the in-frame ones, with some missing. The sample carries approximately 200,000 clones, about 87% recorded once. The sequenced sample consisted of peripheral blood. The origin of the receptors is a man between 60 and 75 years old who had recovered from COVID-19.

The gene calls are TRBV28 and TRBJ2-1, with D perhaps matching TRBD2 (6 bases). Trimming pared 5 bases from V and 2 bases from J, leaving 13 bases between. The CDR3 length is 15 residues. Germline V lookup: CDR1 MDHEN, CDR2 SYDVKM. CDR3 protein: CASSPGVAAYNEQFF. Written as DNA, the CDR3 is TGTGCCAGCAGTCCGGGGGTAGCGGCCTACAATGAGCAGTTCTTC.

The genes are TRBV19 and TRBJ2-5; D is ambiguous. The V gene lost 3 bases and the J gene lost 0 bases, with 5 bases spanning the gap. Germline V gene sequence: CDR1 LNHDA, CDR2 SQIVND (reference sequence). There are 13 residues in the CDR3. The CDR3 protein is CASSMRYQETQYF. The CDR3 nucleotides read TGTGCCAGTAGTATGAGGTACCAAGAGACCCAGTACTTC.

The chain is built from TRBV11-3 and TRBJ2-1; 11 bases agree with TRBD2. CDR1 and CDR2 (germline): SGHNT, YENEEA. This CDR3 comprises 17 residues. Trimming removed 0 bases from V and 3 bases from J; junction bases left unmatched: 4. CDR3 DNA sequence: TGTGCCAGCAGCTTAGACCCCGGGACTAGCGGCTACAATGAGCAGTTCTTC. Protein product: CASSLDPGTSGYNEQFF.

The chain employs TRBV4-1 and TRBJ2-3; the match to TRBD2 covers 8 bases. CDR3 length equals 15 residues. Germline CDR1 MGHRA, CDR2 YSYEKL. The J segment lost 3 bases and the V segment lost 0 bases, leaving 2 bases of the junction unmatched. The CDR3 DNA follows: TGCGCCAGCAGCCAAGACGGGGGGGGTACAGATACGCAGTATTTT. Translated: CASSQDGGGTDTQYF.

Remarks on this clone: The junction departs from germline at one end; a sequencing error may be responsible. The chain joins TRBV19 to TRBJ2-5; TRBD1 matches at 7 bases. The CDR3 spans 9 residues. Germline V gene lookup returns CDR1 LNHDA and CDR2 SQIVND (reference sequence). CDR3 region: CAGYRGPHF. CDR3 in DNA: TGTGCCGGATACAGGGGCCCCCACTTC. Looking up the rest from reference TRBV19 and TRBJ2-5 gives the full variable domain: DGGITQSPKYLFRKEGQNVTLSCEQNLNHDAMYWYRQDPGQGLRLIYYSQIVNDFQKGDIAEGYSVSREKKESFPLTVTSAQKNPTAFYLCAGYRGPHFGPGTRLLVL.

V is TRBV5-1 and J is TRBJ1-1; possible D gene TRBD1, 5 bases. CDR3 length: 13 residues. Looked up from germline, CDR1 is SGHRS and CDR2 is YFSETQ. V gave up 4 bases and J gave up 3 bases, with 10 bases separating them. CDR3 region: CASSVGHDTEAFF. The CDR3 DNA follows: TGCGCCAGCAGCGTCGGACACGACACTGAAGCTTTCTTT.

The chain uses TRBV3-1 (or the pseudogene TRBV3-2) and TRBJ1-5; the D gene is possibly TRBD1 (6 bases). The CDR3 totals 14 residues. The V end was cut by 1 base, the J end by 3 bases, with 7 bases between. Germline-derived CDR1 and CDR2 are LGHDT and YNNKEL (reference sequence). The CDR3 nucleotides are TGTGCCAGCAGCCAAGCAGGGGTCAATCAGCCCCAGCATTTT. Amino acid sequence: CASSQAGVNQPQHF.

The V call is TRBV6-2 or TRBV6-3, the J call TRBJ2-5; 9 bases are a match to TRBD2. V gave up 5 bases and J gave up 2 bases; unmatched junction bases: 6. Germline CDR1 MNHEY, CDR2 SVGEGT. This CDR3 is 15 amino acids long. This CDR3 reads CASSVAGDGQETQYF. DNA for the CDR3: TGTGCCAGCAGTGTAGCGGGAGACGGGCAAGAGACCCAGTACTTC.

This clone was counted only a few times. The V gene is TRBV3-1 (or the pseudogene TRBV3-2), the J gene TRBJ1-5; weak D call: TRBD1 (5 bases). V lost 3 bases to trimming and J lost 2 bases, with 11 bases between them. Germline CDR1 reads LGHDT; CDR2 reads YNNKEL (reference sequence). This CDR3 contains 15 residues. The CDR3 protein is CASSQGGWGNQPQHF. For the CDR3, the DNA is TGTGCCAGCAGCCAGGGGGGATGGGGCAATCAGCCCCAGCATTTT.

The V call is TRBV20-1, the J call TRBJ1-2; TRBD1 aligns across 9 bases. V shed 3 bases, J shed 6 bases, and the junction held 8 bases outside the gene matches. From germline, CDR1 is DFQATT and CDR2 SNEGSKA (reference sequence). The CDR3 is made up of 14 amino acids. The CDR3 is CSASTGQGRNGYTF. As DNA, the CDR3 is TGCAGTGCTAGTACGGGACAGGGACGAAATGGCTACACCTTC.

CDR3 amino acids: CASSFFPGQGQAAFF. The CDR3 DNA follows: TGTGCCAGCAGCTTCTTCCCCGGGCAGGGCCAGGCCGCTTTCTTT. The gene calls are TRBV5-5 and TRBJ1-1; a weak D match, TRBD1 (5 bases). Per the germline V gene, CDR1 is SGHKS and CDR2 is YYEKEE (reference sequence). The CDR3 totals 15 residues. With 2 bases removed from V and 11 bases from J, the gap between germline ends came to 22 bases.

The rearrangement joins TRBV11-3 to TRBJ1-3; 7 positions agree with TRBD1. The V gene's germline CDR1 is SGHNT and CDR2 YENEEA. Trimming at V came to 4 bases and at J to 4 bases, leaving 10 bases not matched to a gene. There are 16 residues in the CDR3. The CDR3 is CASSSPMTRGGNTIYF. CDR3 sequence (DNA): TGTGCCAGCAGCTCCCCCATGACCAGGGGGGGAAACACCATATATTTT.

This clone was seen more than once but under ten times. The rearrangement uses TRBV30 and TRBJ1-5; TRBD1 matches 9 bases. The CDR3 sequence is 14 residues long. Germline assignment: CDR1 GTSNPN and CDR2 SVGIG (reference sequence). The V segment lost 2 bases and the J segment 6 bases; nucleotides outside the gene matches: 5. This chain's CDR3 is CAWSPDRGTQPQHF. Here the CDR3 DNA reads TGTGCCTGGAGTCCGGACAGGGGCACTCAGCCCCAGCATTTT.

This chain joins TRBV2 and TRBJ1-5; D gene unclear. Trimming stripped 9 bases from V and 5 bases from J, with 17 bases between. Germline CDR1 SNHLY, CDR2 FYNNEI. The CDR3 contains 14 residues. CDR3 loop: CASGGAFLDQPQHF. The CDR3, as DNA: TGTGCCAGTGGAGGCGCGTTCCTCGATCAGCCCCAGCATTTT.